A single sample is the source of the 9 T cell receptor beta chains below, sequenced in a study of cytomegalovirus exposure and HLA in healthy donors. Researchers ran the PCR with 60 Vbeta and 13 Jbeta primers. Profiling relied on immunoSEQ multiplex PCR, and the TCRdb table lists in-frame clones only, not all of them. Of about 150,000 clones listed, over 55% are singletons. The sequenced sample consisted of PBMCs. The origin of the receptors is a man between 40 and 49 years old in good health and CMV-seronegative.

This chain joins TRBV7-2 and TRBJ1-5; perhaps TRBD1 as D (5 bases). The germline gives CDR1 SGHTA, CDR2 FQGNSA. Trimming took off 1 base at V and 4 bases at J, with 8 bases between the two ends. The CDR3 totals 14 residues. This CDR3 is CASSLGQTNQPQHF. In DNA form, the CDR3 reads TGTGCCAGCAGCTTAGGACAGACAAATCAGCCCCAGCATTTT.

The count of this clone is one. The rearrangement joins TRBV19 to TRBJ1-5; 9 bases map to TRBD1. Per the germline V gene, CDR1 is LNHDA and CDR2 is SQIVND (reference sequence). This CDR3 has 13 amino acids. The CDR3 DNA reads as TGTGCAGTTGGGGACAGGGCCAATCAGCCCCAGCATTTT. Its translation is CAVGDRANQPQHF.

The chain is built from TRBV9 and TRBJ1-1; a possible D gene is TRBD1 (5 bases). V was shortened by 4 bases and J by 1 base, with 17 bases between the two germline ends. This CDR3 is 16 amino acids long. Germline V lookup: CDR1 SGDLS, CDR2 YYNGEE. The CDR3 region is CASSPPGGAGNTEAFF. In DNA, the CDR3 is TGTGCCAGCAGCCCCCCCGGAGGGGCGGGGAACACTGAAGCTTTCTTT. The full variable domain, rest sourced from reference TRBV9 and TRBJ1-1, is DSGVTQTPKHLITATGQRVTLRCSPRSGDLSVYWYQQSLDQGLQFLIQYYNGEERAKGNILERFSAQQFPDLHSELNLSSLELGDSALYFCASSPPGGAGNTEAFFGQGTRLTVV.

This clone was detected only a few times. V gene TRBV7-9 combines with J gene TRBJ2-7, with a weak D call TRBD2 (6 bases). CDR3 length: 17 residues. CDR1 and CDR2 from the germline V gene are SEHNR and FQNEAQ (reference sequence). V lost 1 base and J lost 3, with 19 bases in between. CDR3 nucleotides: TGTGCCAGCAGCTTAGTTGGATTTTCAGGAGGGCTCTACGAGCAGTACTTC. Translation: CASSLVGFSGGLYEQYF.

The V call is TRBV6-5, the J call TRBJ2-6; D is uncertain. The CDR3 has 16 residues. Between the trimmed V and J ends, which lost 4 bases and 0 bases, there was a span of 10 bases. From germline, CDR1 is MNHEY and CDR2 SVGAGI. CDR3 protein: CASSFQISSGANVLTF. The CDR3 nucleotides are TGTGCCAGCAGTTTCCAGATTTCCTCTGGGGCCAACGTCCTGACTTTC.

The gene calls are TRBV30 and TRBJ1-3, with a weak D call TRBD1 (6 bases). V was shortened by 4 bases and J by 0 bases, with 13 bases between the two germline ends. CDR3 size: 15 residues. Germline CDR1 and CDR2: GTSNPN and SVGIG (reference sequence). The CDR3 coding sequence is TGTGCCTGGAAAGTACAGGGCGCCTCTGGAAACACCATATATTTT. This sequence encodes CAWKVQGASGNTIYF.

This clone was seen a few times. V and J are TRBV2 and TRBJ1-5; 8 nucleotides line up with TRBD1. From germline, CDR1 is SNHLY and CDR2 FYNNEI. V was clipped by 2 bases and J by 3 bases; unmatched bases: 3. This CDR3 has 15 residues. CDR3 nucleotides: TGTGCCAGCAGTGAACAGGACAGGGCCAATCAGCCCCAGCATTTT. Translating it yields CASSEQDRANQPQHF.

V is TRBV10-3 and J is TRBJ2-3; 12 positions agree with TRBD2. Germline CDR1 and CDR2: ENHRY and SYGVKD. This CDR3 has 16 amino acids. V trimming: 5 bases; J trimming: 5 bases; junction bases outside the gene matches: 8. This chain's CDR3 is CAISNPGLAGLDTQYF. The CDR3 coding sequence is TGTGCCATCAGTAACCCGGGACTAGCGGGTTTAGATACGCAGTATTTT.

The gene calls are TRBV5-1 and TRBJ2-3; the D gene is possibly TRBD2 (6 bases). V lost 5 bases, J lost 3 bases, and 10 bases lay in between. The CDR3 length is 13 residues. The V gene's germline CDR1 is SGHRS and CDR2 YFSETQ. Here the CDR3 reads CASRAGSTDTQYF. The CDR3 bases are TGCGCCAGCAGGGCGGGATCTACAGATACGCAGTATTTT.